This entry is about one T cell receptor (beta chain). TCRdb re-derived calls from the 5' RACE reads in MiXCR, one entry per CDR3 protein. This sample yields hundreds of thousands of distinct CDR3 sequences, of which 18% are seen a single time; less than 15% belongs to the top ten. This entry belongs to a study of identical twins. Germline-derived CDR1 and CDR2 are DFQATT and SNEGSKA (reference sequence). The CDR3 totals 13 residues. After removal of 8 bases from V and 5 bases from J, the junction contained 11 bases not matched to a gene. This sample also belongs to another study, concerning T cells expressing NK-cell markers. As that report states: These clonotypes, the leaders elsewhere, also led the CD3+CD56-NKG2C+ fraction in a handful of donors.

The chain uses TRBV20-1 and TRBJ2-7; 8 bases map to TRBD2. What was sequenced was PBMCs. This TCR was recovered from a woman between 18 and 29 years old in good health. This CDR3 is CSTLGLALHEQYF. CDR3 sequence (DNA): TGCAGTACCCTTGGACTAGCCCTCCACGAGCAGTACTTC.